The present entry profiles one T cell receptor beta chain with its context. Its antigen is as yet unknown. This entry comes from a study of response to subunit inactivated influenza vaccine. Notes on the study in general: With each seasonal influenza vaccination, the authors suggested, few new T cells are recruited.

Using its own MiXCR run on the RT-PCR reads, TCRdb lists one record per CDR3 protein. The table lists about half a million distinct CDR3 sequences, 9.5% to 13% of them singletons. Deletions cut 4 bases from V and 1 base from J, with 10 bases between. The CDR3 contains 14 residues. Germline V CDR1 and CDR2: SQVTM, ANQGSEA. The sample here was PBMCs from blood, taken more than 35 days after vaccination. This chain joins TRBV29-1 and TRBJ2-2; D might be TRBD1 (5 bases). The receptor comes from a man in his fifties who received an inactivated influenza vaccine. CDR3: CSVALGLNTGELFF. As DNA, the CDR3 is TGCAGCGTTGCTCTGGGGCTGAACACCGGGGAGCTGTTTTTT.